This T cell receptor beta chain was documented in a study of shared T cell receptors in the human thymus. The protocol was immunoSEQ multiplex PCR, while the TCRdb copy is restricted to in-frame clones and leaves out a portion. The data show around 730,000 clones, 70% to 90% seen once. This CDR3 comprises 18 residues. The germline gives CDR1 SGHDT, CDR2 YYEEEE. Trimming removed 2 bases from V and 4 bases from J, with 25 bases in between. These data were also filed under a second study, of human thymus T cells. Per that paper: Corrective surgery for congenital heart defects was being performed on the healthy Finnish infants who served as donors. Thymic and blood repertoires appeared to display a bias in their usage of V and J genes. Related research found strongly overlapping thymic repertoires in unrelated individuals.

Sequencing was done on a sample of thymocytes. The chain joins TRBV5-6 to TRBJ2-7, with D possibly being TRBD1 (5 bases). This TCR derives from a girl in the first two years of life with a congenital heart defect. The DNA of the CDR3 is TGTGCCAGCAGCTTTCGTTCAGGTGTGGGGCTAAAAGATTACGAGCAGTACTTC. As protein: CASSFRSGVGLKDYEQYF.